This T cell receptor (beta chain) was recorded in a study of OX40 agonist ivuxolimab in advanced cancers. The repertoire was sequenced with immunoSEQ multiplex PCR; TCRdb's copy has only in-frame clones and lacks some. This table holds approximately 100,000 clones, under 85% found once. The ends were cut back, 2 bases at V and 6 bases at J, with 18 bases in the middle. Germline V gene sequence: CDR1 SNHLY, CDR2 FYNNEI. The CDR3 contains 16 residues. This sample comprised CD4+ or CD8+ T cells sorted from blood, obtained in a trial of the OX40 agonist ivuxolimab. The chain couples TRBV2 to TRBJ2-3; D could derive from TRBD1 or TRBD2 (5 bases each). This clonotype was obtained from an adult with an advanced solid tumor such as melanoma, head and neck, liver or kidney cancer. The CDR3 spells CASSESWGRLRDTQYF. The DNA for the CDR3 is TGTGCCAGCAGTGAATCTTGGGGACGACTTAGGGATACGCAGTATTTT.